The 9 T cell receptor beta chains below all came from one sample that was sequenced in a study of cytomegalovirus exposure and HLA in healthy donors (dated by TCRdb to about 2017). Libraries came from the immunoSEQ multiplex PCR assay. For the multiplex PCR, a mixture combining 60 forward primers for TCR Vbeta segments and 13 reverse primers for TCR Jbeta segments was used. Entries here come from immuneACCESS through TCRdb and include only in-frame sequences with V and J called. Some clones fail to appear in such tables; in the studies checked, an unresolved V gene covers under half of the shortfall, and the cause of the remainder is unknown. The sample has more than 110,000 clones on record, nearly 80% of them singletons. Of the sample, approximately 5.1% falls within the top ten clones. Input material: PBMCs. The receptors shown here come from a male donor in good health and CMV-seronegative.

This chain links TRBV7-2 with TRBJ2-3; 8 bases match TRBD2. This CDR3 is built from 15 residues. Per germline, CDR1 SGHTA and CDR2 FQGNSA. Losses at the gene ends were 2 bases for V and 8 bases for J; bases not matched to a gene: 9. The CDR3: CASSLLAGLEGTQYF. The CDR3 coding sequence is TGTGCCAGCAGCTTATTAGCGGGACTTGAAGGTACGCAGTATTTT.

The J gene is TRBJ2-5, the V gene TRBV9; D is unresolved. Germline V CDR1 and CDR2: SGDLS, YYNGEE. Trimming stripped 3 bases from V and 2 bases from J, with 8 bases between. CDR3 length: 13 residues. The CDR3 here is CASSAGSQETQYF. CDR3 DNA sequence: TGTGCCAGCAGCGCCGGGTCTCAAGAGACCCAGTACTTC.

To note about this clone: Other DNA sequences from this sample encode an identical CDR3 as well. In DNA, the CDR3 is TGTGCCAGCAGCCAAGACCCAGGGTTGGGAACCTACGAGCAGTACTTC. It encodes CASSQDPGLGTYEQYF. This chain connects TRBV14 to TRBJ2-7, with D maybe TRBD1 (5 bases). CDR3 length: 16 amino acids. Trimming took 0 bases from V and 2 from J, leaving 14 bases between them. CDR1 is SGHDN, CDR2 FVKESK, per germline.

This clone turned up a few times. In the same sample, other DNA sequences code for this CDR3. The gene calls are TRBV5-4 and TRBJ2-7, with D maybe TRBD1 (5 bases). CDR1 is SGHNT and CDR2 is YYREEE in the germline V gene (reference sequence). Trimming left V 4 bases short and J 3 bases short, with 14 bases between. The CDR3 sequence is 14 residues long. CDR3 in DNA: TGTGCCAGCAGCCGAGGACAAGGTGGCTACGAGCAGTACTTC. Residues: CASSRGQGGYEQYF.

The V gene is TRBV6-5, the J gene TRBJ1-5; 9 bases line up with TRBD1. Germline V lookup: CDR1 MNHEY, CDR2 SVGAGI. The CDR3 spans 15 residues. V gave up 2 bases and J gave up 1 base; unmatched junction bases: 0. The CDR3 is CASSYDRGSNQPQHF. The CDR3 region has the DNA TGTGCCAGCAGTTACGACAGGGGGAGCAATCAGCCCCAGCATTTT.

V usage is TRBV5-8 and J usage is TRBJ1-3; D gene unclear. The V end lost 4 bases, the J end lost 2 bases, and 13 bases lay between the germline ends. The CDR3 sequence is 15 residues long. Germline CDR1 and CDR2: SGHTS and YDEGEE. The CDR3 region is CASSQRLAAGNTIYF. CDR3 sequence (DNA): TGTGCCAGCAGCCAACGCTTAGCGGCTGGAAACACCATATATTTT.

As concerns this clone: This CDR3 is also generated by other DNA sequences in the sample. J is TRBJ2-7 and V is TRBV28, with D tentatively TRBD2 (5 bases). The CDR3 is 10 amino acids. Deletions cut 8 bases from V and 6 bases from J, with 8 bases between. From germline, CDR1 is MDHEN and CDR2 SYDVKM. This CDR3 is CASARGEQYF. CDR3 sequence (DNA): TGTGCCAGCGCACGGGGCGAGCAGTACTTC.

The chain couples TRBV27 to TRBJ2-2; no definite D call. V lost 0 bases to trimming and J lost 6 bases, with 14 bases between them. The CDR3 contains 16 residues. Germline CDR1 MNHEY, CDR2 SMNVEV (reference sequence). CDR3 DNA: TGTGCCAGCAGTTTATCTTCCCCCGCCTCGGCCGGGGAGCTGTTTTTT. It is translated as CASSLSSPASAGELFF.

CDR3 nucleotide sequence: TGTGCCAGCAGCGGTTGGACAGGGTTTATGCGCGGCTACACCTTC. This codes for CASSGWTGFMRGYTF. The chain combines TRBV9 with TRBJ1-2; 8 bases align to TRBD1. V gave up 3 bases and J gave up 8 bases; unmatched junction bases: 12. Per the germline V gene, CDR1 is SGDLS and CDR2 is YYNGEE. CDR3 size: 15 residues.